Listed below are T cell receptor beta chains from one sample, sequenced in a study of breast tumors, draining lymph nodes, adjacent tissues. TCRdb analysed the multiplex PCR reads with MiXCR anew, one entry per CDR3 protein. The sample shows over 200,000 distinct CDR3 sequences, roughly a third of them seen only once. What was sequenced was axillary lymph node tissue. These TCRs come from a female donor with breast cancer. Some clones in this sample may be carry-over from other donors' samples. Each CDR3 is given with its conserved first and last residue. A D gene is named only where the DNA matches it firmly. Some rows mark clone size as missing; the rest say once, few, many or name a class of expanded clone.

clone size: many
D gene: TRBD1
J gene: TRBJ2-2
V gene: TRBV12-3/TRBV12-4
CDR3 protein: CASRPRQGATGELFF
CDR3 DNA: TGTGCCAGCAGACCTAGACAGGGGGCGACCGGGGAGCTGTTTTTT

clone size: many
D gene: -
J gene: TRBJ1-4
V gene: TRBV18
CDR3 protein: CASSPTGGGEKLFF
CDR3 DNA: TGTGCCAGCTCACCTACTGGGGGAGGCGAAAAACTGTTTTTT

clone size: many
D gene: TRBD1
J gene: TRBJ1-2
V gene: TRBV10-2
CDR3 protein: CASSDRQGDGYTF
CDR3 DNA: TGCGCCAGCAGTGATCGACAGGGGGATGGCTACACCTTC

clone size: many
D gene: -
J gene: TRBJ2-1
V gene: TRBV12-3/TRBV12-4
CDR3 protein: CAISPLGNEQFF
CDR3 DNA: TGTGCCATTTCTCCCCTCGGCAATGAGCAGTTCTTC

clone size: many
D gene: -
J gene: TRBJ2-7
V gene: TRBV9
CDR3 protein: CASSVGPDSYEQYF
CDR3 DNA: TGTGCCAGCAGCGTAGGACCGGACAGCTACGAGCAGTACTTC

clone size: many
D gene: TRBD2
J gene: TRBJ2-3
V gene: TRBV12-3/TRBV12-4
CDR3 protein: CASSFRRLAGGQDTQYF
CDR3 DNA: TGTGCCAGCAGTTTTCGCCGGCTAGCGGGGGGGCAAGATACGCAGTATTTT

clone size: many
D gene: -
J gene: TRBJ1-6
V gene: TRBV6-6
CDR3 protein: CASTPLPNSPLHF
CDR3 DNA: TGTGCCAGCACACCTTTACCGAATTCACCCCTCCACTTT

clone size: -
D gene: TRBD2
J gene: TRBJ2-5
V gene: TRBV7-8
CDR3 protein: CASASGASGSQETQYF
CDR3 DNA: TGCGCCAGCGCATCAGGGGCTAGCGGGAGCCAAGAGACCCAGTACTTC

clone size: many
D gene: -
J gene: TRBJ2-2
V gene: TRBV20-1
CDR3 protein: CSASSGRGTGELFF
CDR3 DNA: TGCAGTGCTAGTTCCGGGAGAGGCACCGGGGAGCTGTTTTTT

clone size: -
D gene: -
J gene: TRBJ2-5
V gene: TRBV7-2
CDR3 protein: CASSFQGLSPSETQYF
CDR3 DNA: TGTGCCAGCAGCTTCCAAGGTCTCAGCCCCTCCGAGACCCAGTACTTC

clone size: many
D gene: TRBD1
J gene: TRBJ1-5
V gene: TRBV24-1
CDR3 protein: CATQGTVNQPQHF
CDR3 DNA: TGTGCCACCCAAGGGACAGTCAATCAGCCCCAGCATTTT

clone size: many
D gene: -
J gene: TRBJ2-6
V gene: TRBV25-1
CDR3 protein: CASSEARANVLTF
CDR3 DNA: TGTGCCAGCAGTGAAGCCAGGGCCAACGTCCTGACTTTC

clone size: -
D gene: TRBD1
J gene: TRBJ1-4
V gene: TRBV5-1
CDR3 protein: CASSHDRAANEKLFF
CDR3 DNA: TGCGCCAGCAGCCATGACAGGGCTGCTAATGAAAAACTGTTTTTT

clone size: -
D gene: -
J gene: TRBJ2-3
V gene: TRBV7-2
CDR3 protein: CASSLGGGGGSSTDTQYF
CDR3 DNA: TGTGCCAGCAGCTTAGGAGGAGGGGGAGGATCCAGCACAGATACGCAGTATTTT

clone size: many
D gene: TRBD1
J gene: TRBJ2-7
V gene: TRBV5-6
CDR3 protein: CASSLRQGIGEQYF
CDR3 DNA: TGTGCCAGCAGCTTGCGACAGGGTATTGGCGAGCAGTACTTC

clone size: many
D gene: TRBD1
J gene: TRBJ1-3
V gene: TRBV19
CDR3 protein: CASSLGTGFGNTIYF
CDR3 DNA: TGTGCCAGTAGTTTGGGGACAGGGTTTGGAAACACCATATATTTT

clone size: -
D gene: -
J gene: TRBJ2-5
V gene: TRBV3-1
CDR3 protein: CASSPPRPGRGTQYF
CDR3 DNA: TGTGCCAGCAGCCCCCCAAGACCAGGGCGGGGGACCCAGTACTTC